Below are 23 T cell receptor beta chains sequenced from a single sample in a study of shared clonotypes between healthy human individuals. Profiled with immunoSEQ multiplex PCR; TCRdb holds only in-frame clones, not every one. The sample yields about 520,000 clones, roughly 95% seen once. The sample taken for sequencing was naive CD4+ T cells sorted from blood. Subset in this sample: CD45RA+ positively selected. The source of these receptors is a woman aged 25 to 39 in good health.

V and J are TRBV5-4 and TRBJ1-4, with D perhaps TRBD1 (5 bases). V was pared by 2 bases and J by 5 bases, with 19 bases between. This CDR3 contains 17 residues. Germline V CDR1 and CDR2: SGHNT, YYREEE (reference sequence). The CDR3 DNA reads TGTGCCAGCAGCTTTGAAGGGACTGTAGCTGGAAATGAAAAACTGTTTTTT. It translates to CASSFEGTVAGNEKLFF.

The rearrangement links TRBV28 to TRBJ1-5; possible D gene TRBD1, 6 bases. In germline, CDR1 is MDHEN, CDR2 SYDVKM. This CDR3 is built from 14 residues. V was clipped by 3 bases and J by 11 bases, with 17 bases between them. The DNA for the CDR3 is TGTGCCAGCAGTTTCTCCGGGGGGCAGAGGGCCCAGCATTTT. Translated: CASSFSGGQRAQHF.

CDR3 DNA: TGTGCCAGCAGCTTAGGAGCAGGCAGGGCCTACGAGCAGTACTTC. The encoded protein is CASSLGAGRAYEQYF. The chain has TRBV7-9 and TRBJ2-7; D possibly corresponds to TRBD1 (5 bases). The CDR3 extends over 15 amino acids. Germline CDR1 SEHNR, CDR2 FQNEAQ (reference sequence). V was shortened by 1 base and J by 2 bases, with 12 bases between the two germline ends.

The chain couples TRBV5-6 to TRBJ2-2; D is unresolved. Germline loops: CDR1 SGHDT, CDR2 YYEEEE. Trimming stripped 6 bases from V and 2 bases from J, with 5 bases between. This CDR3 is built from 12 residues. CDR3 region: CASTANTGELFF. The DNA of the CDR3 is TGTGCCAGCACCGCAAACACCGGGGAGCTGTTTTTT. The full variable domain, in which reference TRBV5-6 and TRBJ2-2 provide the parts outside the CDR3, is DAGVTQSPTHLIKTRGQQVTLRCSPKSGHDTVSWYQQALGQGPQFIFQYYEEEERQRGNFPDRFSGHQFPNYSSELNVNALLLGDSALYLCASTANTGELFFGEGSRLTVL.

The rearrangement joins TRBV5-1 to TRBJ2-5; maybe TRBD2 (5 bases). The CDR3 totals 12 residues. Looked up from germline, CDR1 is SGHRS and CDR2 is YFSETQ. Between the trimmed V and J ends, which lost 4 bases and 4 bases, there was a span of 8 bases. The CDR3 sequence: CASSERGETQYF. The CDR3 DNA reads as TGCGCCAGCAGCGAACGGGGAGAGACCCAGTACTTC.

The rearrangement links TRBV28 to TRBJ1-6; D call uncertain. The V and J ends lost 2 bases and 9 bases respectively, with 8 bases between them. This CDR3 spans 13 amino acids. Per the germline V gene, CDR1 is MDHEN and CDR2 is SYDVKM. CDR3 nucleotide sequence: TGTGCCAGCAGTTTAGAGCGGGTTTCACCCCTCCACTTT. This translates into CASSLERVSPLHF.

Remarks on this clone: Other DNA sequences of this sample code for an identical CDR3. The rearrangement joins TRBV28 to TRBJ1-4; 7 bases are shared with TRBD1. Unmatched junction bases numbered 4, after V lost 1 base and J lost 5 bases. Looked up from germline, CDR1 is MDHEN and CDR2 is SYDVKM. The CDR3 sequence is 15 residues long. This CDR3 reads CASSLFSGGNEKLFF. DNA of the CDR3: TGTGCCAGCAGTTTATTCTCAGGGGGAAATGAAAAACTGTTTTTT.

The CDR3 DNA reads TGTGCCAGCAGCCAGACTAGCGGGAGTAGTTACAATGAGCAGTTCTTC. This gives the protein CASSQTSGSSYNEQFF. This chain connects TRBV28 to TRBJ2-1; 12 positions match TRBD2. Trimming removed 6 bases from V and 4 bases from J; junction bases left unmatched: 7. The length of the CDR3 is 16 residues. CDR1 and CDR2 from the germline V gene are MDHEN and SYDVKM. Variable domain in full (rest from reference TRBV28 and TRBJ2-1): DVKVTQSSRYLVKRTGEKVFLECVQDMDHENMFWYRQDPGLGLRLIYFSYDVKMKEKGDIPEGYSVSREKKERFSLILESASTNQTSMYLCASSQTSGSSYNEQFFGPGTRLTVL.

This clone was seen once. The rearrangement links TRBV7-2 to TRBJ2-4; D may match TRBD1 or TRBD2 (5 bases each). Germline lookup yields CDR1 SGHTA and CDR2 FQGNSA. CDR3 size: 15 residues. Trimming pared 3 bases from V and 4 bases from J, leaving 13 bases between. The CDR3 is CASSLVGTGKNIQYF. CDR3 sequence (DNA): TGTGCCAGCAGCTTGGTTGGGACGGGGAAAAACATTCAGTACTTC.

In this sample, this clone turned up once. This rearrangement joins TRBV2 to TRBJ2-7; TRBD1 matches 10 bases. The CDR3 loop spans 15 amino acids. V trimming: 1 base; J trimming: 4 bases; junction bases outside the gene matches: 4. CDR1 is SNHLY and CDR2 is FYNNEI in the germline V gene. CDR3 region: CASSEGQGANYEQYF. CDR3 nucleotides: TGTGCCAGCAGTGAAGGACAGGGGGCCAATTACGAGCAGTACTTC.

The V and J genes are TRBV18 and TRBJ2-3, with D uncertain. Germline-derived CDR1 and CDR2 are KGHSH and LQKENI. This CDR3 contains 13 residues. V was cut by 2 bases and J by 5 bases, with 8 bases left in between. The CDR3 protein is CASSPTLGDTQYF. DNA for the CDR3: TGTGCCAGCTCACCAACCCTTGGAGATACGCAGTATTTT.

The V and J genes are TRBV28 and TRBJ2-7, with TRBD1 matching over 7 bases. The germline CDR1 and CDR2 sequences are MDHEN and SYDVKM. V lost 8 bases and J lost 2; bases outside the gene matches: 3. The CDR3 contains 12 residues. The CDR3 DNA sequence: TGTGCCAGCCGACAGGGCCCCTACGAGCAGTACTTC. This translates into CASRQGPYEQYF.

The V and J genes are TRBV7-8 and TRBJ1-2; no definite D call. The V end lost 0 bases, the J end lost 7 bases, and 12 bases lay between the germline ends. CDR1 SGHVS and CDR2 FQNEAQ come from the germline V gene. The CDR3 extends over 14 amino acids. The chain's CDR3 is CASSLAWAERGYTF. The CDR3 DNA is TGTGCCAGCAGCTTAGCCTGGGCAGAGCGTGGCTACACCTTC.

CDR3 coding DNA: TGTGCCGGACACAGGGTGGCCACAGATACGCAGTATTTT. It encodes CAGHRVATDTQYF. V gene TRBV30 combines with J gene TRBJ2-3; maybe TRBD1 (6 bases). V lost 8 bases and J lost 2, with 14 bases in between. Germline CDR1 and CDR2: GTSNPN and SVGIG (reference sequence). The CDR3 loop spans 13 amino acids. Based on the CDR3 plus reference TRBV30 and TRBJ2-3, the full variable domain is SQTIHQWPATLVQPVGSPLSLECTVEGTSNPNLYWYRQAAGRGLQLLFYSVGIGQISSEVPQNLSASRPQDRQFILSSKKLLLSDSGFYLCAGHRVATDTQYFGPGTRLTVL.

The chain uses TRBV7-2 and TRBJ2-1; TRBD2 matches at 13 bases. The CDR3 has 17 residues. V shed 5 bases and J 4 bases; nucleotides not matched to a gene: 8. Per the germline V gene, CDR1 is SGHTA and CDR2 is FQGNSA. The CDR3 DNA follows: TGTGCCAGCAGCCGAACGGGGACTAGCGGGACTTACAATGAGCAGTTCTTC. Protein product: CASSRTGTSGTYNEQFF.

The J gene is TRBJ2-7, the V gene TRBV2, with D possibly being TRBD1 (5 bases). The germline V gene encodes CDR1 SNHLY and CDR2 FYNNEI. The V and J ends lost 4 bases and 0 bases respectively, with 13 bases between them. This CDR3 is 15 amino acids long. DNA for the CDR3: TGTGCCAGCAGTGCAATTTACAGGTCCTCCTACGAGCAGTACTTC. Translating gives CASSAIYRSSYEQYF.

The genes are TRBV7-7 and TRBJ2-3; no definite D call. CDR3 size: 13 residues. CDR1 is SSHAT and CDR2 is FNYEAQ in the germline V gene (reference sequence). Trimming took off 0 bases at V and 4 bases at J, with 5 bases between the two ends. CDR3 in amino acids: CASSLAGADTQYF. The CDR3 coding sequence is TGTGCCAGCAGCTTAGCGGGTGCAGATACGCAGTATTTT.

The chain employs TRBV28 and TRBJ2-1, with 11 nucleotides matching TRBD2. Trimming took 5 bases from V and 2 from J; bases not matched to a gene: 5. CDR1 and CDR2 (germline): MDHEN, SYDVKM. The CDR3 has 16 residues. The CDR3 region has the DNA TGTGCCAGCAGTCCAAGACTAGCGGGGACCTACAATGAGCAGTTCTTC. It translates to CASSPRLAGTYNEQFF.

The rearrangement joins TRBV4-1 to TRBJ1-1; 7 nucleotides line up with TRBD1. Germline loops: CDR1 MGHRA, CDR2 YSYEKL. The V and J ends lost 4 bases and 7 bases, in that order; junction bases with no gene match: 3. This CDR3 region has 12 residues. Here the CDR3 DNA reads TGCGCCAGCAGCCGGGGGGACAGTGAAGCTTTCTTT. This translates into CASSRGDSEAFF.

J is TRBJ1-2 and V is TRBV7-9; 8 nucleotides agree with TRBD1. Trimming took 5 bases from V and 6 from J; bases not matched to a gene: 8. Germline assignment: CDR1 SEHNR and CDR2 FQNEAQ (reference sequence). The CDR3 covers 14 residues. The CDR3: CASSTGQGGDGYTF. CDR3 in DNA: TGTGCCAGCAGCACCGGACAGGGAGGGGATGGCTACACCTTC.

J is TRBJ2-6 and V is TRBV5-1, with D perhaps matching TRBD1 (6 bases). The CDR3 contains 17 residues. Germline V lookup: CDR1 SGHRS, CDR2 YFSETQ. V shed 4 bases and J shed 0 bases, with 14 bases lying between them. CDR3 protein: CASSPGTPSSGANVLTF. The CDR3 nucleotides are TGCGCCAGCAGCCCCGGGACACCGAGCTCTGGGGCCAACGTCCTGACTTTC.

The CDR3 coding sequence is TGTGCCAGCAGCTCCGGTGGGACTAGCGGGACTTCTGAGCAGTTCTTC. Its translation is CASSSGGTSGTSEQFF. The rearrangement joins TRBV5-6 to TRBJ2-1; 13 bases align to TRBD2. The CDR3 is made up of 16 amino acids. Trimming removed 3 bases from V and 9 bases from J; junction bases left unmatched: 9. The V gene's germline CDR1 is SGHDT and CDR2 YYEEEE.

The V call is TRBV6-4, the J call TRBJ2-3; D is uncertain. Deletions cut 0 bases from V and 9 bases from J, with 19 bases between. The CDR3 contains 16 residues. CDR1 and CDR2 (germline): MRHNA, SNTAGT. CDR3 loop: CASSDSKRNSMGTQYF. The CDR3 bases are TGTGCCAGCAGTGACTCGAAAAGGAACTCAATGGGGACGCAGTATTTT.